Listed below are T cell receptor beta chains from one sample, sequenced in a study of T cell responses to AZD1222 COVID-19 vaccine. Here immunoSEQ multiplex PCR was the method, and the copy in TCRdb shows in-frame clones only, minus some. The table lists roughly 97,000 clones, approximately 91% of them singletons. This specimen was peripheral blood, taken on day 0 of AZD1222 vaccination. These receptors came from an adult in good health. Both conserved end residues are part of each CDR3. Fields, in order: V gene, J gene, CDR3 protein.

V gene: TRBV7-3; J gene: TRBJ1-1; CDR3 protein: CASSLSGDIGHTEAFF
V gene: TRBV19; J gene: TRBJ1-1; CDR3 protein: CASRAWNTEAFF
V gene: TRBV24-1; J gene: TRBJ2-3; CDR3 protein: CATRRTGGTDTQYF
V gene: TRBV9; J gene: TRBJ1-6; CDR3 protein: CASSGNHNSPLHF
V gene: TRBV5-1; J gene: TRBJ1-1; CDR3 protein: CASSLEGGNTEAFF
V gene: TRBV7-8; J gene: TRBJ1-5; CDR3 protein: CASSLSAVSPQIQPQHF
V gene: TRBV7-9; J gene: TRBJ1-4; CDR3 protein: CASSLARGGDEKLFF
V gene: TRBV14; J gene: TRBJ2-7; CDR3 protein: CASSQGGSSPQYF
V gene: TRBV9; J gene: TRBJ2-3; CDR3 protein: CASSETSGTDTQYF
V gene: TRBV2; J gene: TRBJ2-3; CDR3 protein: CASRRLAGSTTDTQYF
V gene: TRBV6-2/TRBV6-3; J gene: TRBJ2-2; CDR3 protein: CASSYARRTNTGELFF
V gene: TRBV7-2; J gene: TRBJ1-5; CDR3 protein: CASSFDRTQPQHF
V gene: TRBV27; J gene: TRBJ2-7; CDR3 protein: CASSSGVGGYEQYF
V gene: TRBV11-3; J gene: TRBJ2-1; CDR3 protein: CASSFLPSDSYNEQFF
V gene: TRBV7-6; J gene: TRBJ2-7; CDR3 protein: CASSEPGGKGAYEQYF
V gene: TRBV11-2; J gene: TRBJ1-6; CDR3 protein: CASSLDGGVDGSPLHF
V gene: TRBV2; J gene: TRBJ2-7; CDR3 protein: CASSDSRREQYF